A selection of T cell receptor beta chains follows, all from one sample in a study of CD8 T cells in Susac syndrome. Each CDR3 protein gets one entry after TCRdb re-called the immunoSEQ multiplex PCR reads with MiXCR. The data show about 200,000 distinct CDR3 sequences, around 96% seen once. Specimen: CD4+ T cells from PBMCs. The receptors shown here come from a human donor with multiple sclerosis. The CDR3 runs from the conserved cysteine through the conserved F or W. The order of the fields is J gene, CDR3 length, V gene, clone size, D gene, CDR3 DNA, CDR3 protein. The D gene is left open where the match is weak. Clone size, where shown, is once, few, many, or a class for clones that have expanded.

j_call: TRBJ2-2; cdr3_length: 13; v_call: TRBV24-1; clone_size: NA; d_call: NA; cdr3_nt: TGTGCCACCAGTGAAGACACGCCCGGGGAGCTGTTTTTT; cdr3_aa: CATSEDTPGELFF
j_call: TRBJ2-4; cdr3_length: 14; v_call: TRBV12-3/TRBV12-4; clone_size: NA; d_call: NA; cdr3_nt: TGTGCCAGCAGTTTCGATGTGGCCAAAAACATTCAGTACTTC; cdr3_aa: CASSFDVAKNIQYF
j_call: TRBJ1-2; cdr3_length: 12; v_call: TRBV7-2; clone_size: once; d_call: NA; cdr3_nt: TGTGCCAGCAGCTCCCCGCTCTATGGCTACACCTTC; cdr3_aa: CASSSPLYGYTF
j_call: TRBJ1-2; cdr3_length: 14; v_call: TRBV20-1; clone_size: NA; d_call: NA; cdr3_nt: TGCAGTGCTACGGACTGGGGAGGACCTTATGGCTACACCTTC; cdr3_aa: CSATDWGGPYGYTF
j_call: TRBJ2-3; cdr3_length: 13; v_call: TRBV20-1; clone_size: NA; d_call: NA; cdr3_nt: TGCAGTGCTCTAAGCGAGAGGGGGGGTACGCAGTATTTT; cdr3_aa: CSALSERGGTQYF
j_call: TRBJ2-5; cdr3_length: 15; v_call: TRBV4-1; clone_size: NA; d_call: TRBD1; cdr3_nt: TGCGCCAGCAGCCAAAGAACTGGGACAGCCGGGAACCAGTACTTC; cdr3_aa: CASSQRTGTAGNQYF
j_call: TRBJ2-6; cdr3_length: 17; v_call: TRBV6-1; clone_size: NA; d_call: TRBD2; cdr3_nt: TGTGCCAGCATCCTAGCGGGAGTCACGTCTGGGGCCAACGTCCTGACTTTC; cdr3_aa: CASILAGVTSGANVLTF
j_call: TRBJ2-7; cdr3_length: 15; v_call: TRBV27; clone_size: NA; d_call: TRBD2; cdr3_nt: TGTGCCAGCAGAGGGCTAGCGGGGGGAGAGACCGAGCAGTACTTC; cdr3_aa: CASRGLAGGETEQYF
j_call: TRBJ1-1; cdr3_length: 11; v_call: TRBV29-1; clone_size: NA; d_call: NA; cdr3_nt: TGCAGCGTTATTGTCAACACTGAAGCTTTCTTT; cdr3_aa: CSVIVNTEAFF
j_call: TRBJ2-5; cdr3_length: 12; v_call: TRBV20-1; clone_size: NA; d_call: NA; cdr3_nt: TGCAGTGCTAGGACGGGAAAGGAGACCCAGTACTTC; cdr3_aa: CSARTGKETQYF
j_call: TRBJ1-5; cdr3_length: 13; v_call: TRBV30; clone_size: NA; d_call: NA; cdr3_nt: TGTGCCTGGAGTCCGTCTAACAATCAGCCCCAGCATTTT; cdr3_aa: CAWSPSNNQPQHF
j_call: TRBJ2-6; cdr3_length: 14; v_call: TRBV6-2/TRBV6-3; clone_size: NA; d_call: NA; cdr3_nt: TGTGCCAGCGGAAGGGAGTCTGGGGCCAACGTCCTGACTTTC; cdr3_aa: CASGRESGANVLTF
j_call: TRBJ2-7; cdr3_length: 14; v_call: TRBV27; clone_size: NA; d_call: TRBD2; cdr3_nt: TGTGCCAGCAGTTGGCTAGCGGGAGCTAACGAGCAGTACTTC; cdr3_aa: CASSWLAGANEQYF
j_call: TRBJ1-1; cdr3_length: 13; v_call: TRBV3-1; clone_size: NA; d_call: NA; cdr3_nt: TGTGCCAGCAGCCTGACAGAACACACTGAAGCTTTCTTT; cdr3_aa: CASSLTEHTEAFF
j_call: TRBJ2-1; cdr3_length: 14; v_call: TRBV24-1; clone_size: NA; d_call: NA; cdr3_nt: TGTGCCACCAGTGAGCCGGGACTCCTCAGGAAGCAGTTCTTC; cdr3_aa: CATSEPGLLRKQFF
j_call: TRBJ1-5; cdr3_length: 15; v_call: TRBV7-9; clone_size: NA; d_call: NA; cdr3_nt: TGTGCCAGCAGCTTAGAGGACAGCCGAGGAGGACCCCAGCATTTT; cdr3_aa: CASSLEDSRGGPQHF
j_call: TRBJ2-2; cdr3_length: 15; v_call: TRBV29-1; clone_size: NA; d_call: TRBD1; cdr3_nt: TGCAGCGTTGCTAAGGGACAGCTCCGCACCGGGGAGCTGTTTTTT; cdr3_aa: CSVAKGQLRTGELFF
j_call: TRBJ1-2; cdr3_length: 14; v_call: TRBV27; clone_size: NA; d_call: NA; cdr3_nt: TGTGCCAGCAGTTTAGAGGGAGTCGGCTATGGCTACACCTTC; cdr3_aa: CASSLEGVGYGYTF
j_call: TRBJ1-6; cdr3_length: 15; v_call: TRBV6-6; clone_size: NA; d_call: TRBD1; cdr3_nt: TGTGCCACCTTGACCCCCGGGACAGGGTCTTCACCCCTCCACTTT; cdr3_aa: CATLTPGTGSSPLHF